The sequence of this TCR beta chain was determined in a study of cytomegalovirus exposure and HLA in healthy donors. Study conclusions and caveats: Altogether, 170 or so TCR beta chains were recorded as cytomegalovirus-associated. There were some V segments, including TRBV6-2 and TRBV6-3, excluded as indistinguishable. Later analysis reportedly placed an Asian-associated ancestry cluster below the roughly 640-donor mean in N-insertions. Earlier results showed most TCR beta V segments being productive about 90% or about 30% of the time.

Unmatched junction bases numbered 3, after V lost 3 bases and J lost 4 bases. The CDR3 consists of 15 residues. Germline CDR1 reads SGHTA; CDR2 reads FQGNSA. The study ran its PCR with 60 Vbeta and 13 Jbeta primers. Sequencing was performed with immunoSEQ multiplex PCR; in TCRdb, only in-frame clones are kept and a portion is missing. The repertoire holds roughly 100,000 clones, with 83% as singletons. Comment on this clone: Its antigen remains unidentified.

The clonotype was recovered from a man between 18 and 35 years old in good health and CMV-seronegative. The material sequenced was PBMCs. V gene TRBV7-2 combines with J gene TRBJ1-5; 10 nucleotides match TRBD1. CDR3 protein: CASSFGTGANQPQHF. DNA for the CDR3: TGTGCCAGCAGCTTCGGGACAGGGGCTAATCAGCCCCAGCATTTT. Supplemented by reference TRBV7-2 and TRBJ1-5, the full variable domain reads GAGVSQSPSNKVTEKGKDVELRCDPISGHTALYWYRQSLGQGLEFLIYFQGNSAPDKSGLPSDRFSAERTGGSVSTLTIQRTQQEDSAVYLCASSFGTGANQPQHFGDGTRLSIL.